This TCR beta chain was recorded in a study of blood T cell repertoires in COVID-19. About the study: Researchers got acute and convalescent COVID-19 samples from the United States, Italy and Spain. T cells, B-cell-depleted T cells, or PBMCs supplied cDNA or gDNA.

The authors' processing: Nucleated cell number was recorded as an estimate derived from reference gene primer amplification. Using immunoSEQ multiplex PCR, the repertoire was profiled, and TCRdb retains in-frame clones only, with some absent. The V and J calls and clone size come from that table; D and trimming were worked out from the DNA. Among some 97,000 clones listed, just over 90% were seen once. The receptor was derived from a man aged 55 to 69 with acute or convalescent COVID-19. The sequenced sample was peripheral blood.

CDR3 protein: CASSSVLSNQPQHF. CDR3 sequence (DNA): TGTGCCAGCAGTTCAGTTCTTAGCAATCAGCCCCAGCATTTT. V is TRBV6-6 and J is TRBJ1-5; no clear D gene. V lost 4 bases and J lost 0, with 7 bases in between. Germline CDR1 reads MNHNY; CDR2 reads SVGAGI (reference sequence). CDR3 size: 14 residues.